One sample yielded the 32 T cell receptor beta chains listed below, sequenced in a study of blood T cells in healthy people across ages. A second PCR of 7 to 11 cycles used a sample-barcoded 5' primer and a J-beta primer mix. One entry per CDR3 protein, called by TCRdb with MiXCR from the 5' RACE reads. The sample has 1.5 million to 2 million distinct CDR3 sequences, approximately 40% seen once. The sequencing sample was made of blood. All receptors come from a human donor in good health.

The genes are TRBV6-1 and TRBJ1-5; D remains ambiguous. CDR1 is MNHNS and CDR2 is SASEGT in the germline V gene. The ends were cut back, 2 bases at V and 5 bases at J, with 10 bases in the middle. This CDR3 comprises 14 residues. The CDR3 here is CASSESGPHQPQHF. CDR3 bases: TGTGCCAGCAGTGAAAGTGGGCCTCATCAGCCCCAGCATTTT.

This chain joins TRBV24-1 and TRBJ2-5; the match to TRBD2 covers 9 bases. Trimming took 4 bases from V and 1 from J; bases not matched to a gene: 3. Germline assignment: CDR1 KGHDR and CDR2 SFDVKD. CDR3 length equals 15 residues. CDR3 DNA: TGTGCCACCAGTGACCAGCGGGGGGCCCAAGAGACCCAGTACTTC. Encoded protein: CATSDQRGAQETQYF.

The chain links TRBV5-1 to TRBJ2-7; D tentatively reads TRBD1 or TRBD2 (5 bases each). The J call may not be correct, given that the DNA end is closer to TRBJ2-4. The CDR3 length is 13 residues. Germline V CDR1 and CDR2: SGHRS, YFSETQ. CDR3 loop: CASSLLRGDIQYF. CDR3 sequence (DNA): TGCGCCAGCAGCTTGTTAAGGGGAGACATTCAGTACTTC.

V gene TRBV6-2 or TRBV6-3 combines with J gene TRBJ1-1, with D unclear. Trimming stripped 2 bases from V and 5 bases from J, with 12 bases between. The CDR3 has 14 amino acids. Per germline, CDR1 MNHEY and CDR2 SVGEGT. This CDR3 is CASSYGADLTEAFF. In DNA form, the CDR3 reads TGTGCCAGCAGTTACGGTGCAGACCTAACTGAAGCTTTCTTT.

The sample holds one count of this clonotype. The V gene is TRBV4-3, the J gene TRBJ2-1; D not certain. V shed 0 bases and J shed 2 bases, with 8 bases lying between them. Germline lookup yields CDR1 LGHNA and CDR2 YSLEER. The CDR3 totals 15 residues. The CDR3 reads CASSQEYSTYNEQFF. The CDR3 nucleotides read TGCGCCAGCAGCCAAGAGTACAGCACCTACAATGAGCAGTTCTTC.

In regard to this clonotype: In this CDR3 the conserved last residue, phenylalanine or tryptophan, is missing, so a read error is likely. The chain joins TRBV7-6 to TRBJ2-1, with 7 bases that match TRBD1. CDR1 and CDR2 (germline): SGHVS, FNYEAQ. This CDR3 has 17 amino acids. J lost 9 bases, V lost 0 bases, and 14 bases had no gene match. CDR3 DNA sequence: TGTGCCAGCAGCTTAGCGCTGGGGACAGCACCGAAGGCTGAGCAGTTCTCC. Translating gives CASSLALGTAPKAEQFS.

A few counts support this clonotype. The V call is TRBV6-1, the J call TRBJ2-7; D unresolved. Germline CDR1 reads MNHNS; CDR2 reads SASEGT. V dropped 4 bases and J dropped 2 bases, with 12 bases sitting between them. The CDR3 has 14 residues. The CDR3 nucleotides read TGTGCCAGCAGTGCTATTCGAGGAGCCTACGAGCAGTACTTC. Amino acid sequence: CASSAIRGAYEQYF.

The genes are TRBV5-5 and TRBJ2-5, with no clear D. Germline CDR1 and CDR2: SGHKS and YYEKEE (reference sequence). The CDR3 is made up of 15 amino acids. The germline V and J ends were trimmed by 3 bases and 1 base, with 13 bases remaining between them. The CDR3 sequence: CASSSDHWSQETQYF. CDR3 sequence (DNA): TGTGCCAGCAGCTCGGACCATTGGAGCCAAGAGACCCAGTACTTC.

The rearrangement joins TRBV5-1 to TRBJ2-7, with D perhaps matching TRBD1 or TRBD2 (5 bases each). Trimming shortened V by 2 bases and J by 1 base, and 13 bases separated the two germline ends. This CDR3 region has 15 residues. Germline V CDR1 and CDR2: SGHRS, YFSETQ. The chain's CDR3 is CASSFYRDGSYEQYF. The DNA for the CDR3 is TGCGCCAGCAGCTTTTACCGGGACGGGTCCTACGAGCAGTACTTC.

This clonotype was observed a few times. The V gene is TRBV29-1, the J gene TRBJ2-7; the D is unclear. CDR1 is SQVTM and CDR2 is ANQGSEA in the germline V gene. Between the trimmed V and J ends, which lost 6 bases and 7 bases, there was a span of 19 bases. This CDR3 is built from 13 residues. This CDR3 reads CSVGGQFGGEQYF. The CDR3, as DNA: TGCAGCGTAGGTGGGCAATTTGGCGGTGAGCAGTACTTC.

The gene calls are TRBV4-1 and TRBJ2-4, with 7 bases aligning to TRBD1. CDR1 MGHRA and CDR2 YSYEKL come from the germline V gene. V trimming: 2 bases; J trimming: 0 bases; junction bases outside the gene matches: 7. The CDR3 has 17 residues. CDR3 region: CASSQPVRGQAKNIQYF. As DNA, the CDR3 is TGCGCCAGCAGCCAACCAGTGAGGGGGCAAGCCAAAAACATTCAGTACTTC.

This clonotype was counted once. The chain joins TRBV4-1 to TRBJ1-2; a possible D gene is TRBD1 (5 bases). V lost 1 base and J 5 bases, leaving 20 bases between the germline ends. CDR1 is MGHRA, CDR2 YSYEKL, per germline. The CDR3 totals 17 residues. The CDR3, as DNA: TGCGCCAGCAGCCAAGCGGGGCCGACAGAGCGAATTTATGGCTACACCTTC. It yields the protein CASSQAGPTERIYGYTF.

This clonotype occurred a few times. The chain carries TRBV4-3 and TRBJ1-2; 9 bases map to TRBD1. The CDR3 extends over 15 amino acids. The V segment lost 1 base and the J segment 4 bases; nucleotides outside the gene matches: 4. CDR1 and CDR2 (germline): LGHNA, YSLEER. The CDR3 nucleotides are TGCGCCAGCAGCCAAGGGCCGACAGGGGGCTATGGCTACACCTTC. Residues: CASSQGPTGGYGYTF.

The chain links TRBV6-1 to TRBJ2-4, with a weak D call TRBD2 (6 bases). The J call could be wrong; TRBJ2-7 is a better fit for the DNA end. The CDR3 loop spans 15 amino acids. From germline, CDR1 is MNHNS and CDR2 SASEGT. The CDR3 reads CASSETVGGVYEQYF. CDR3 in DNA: TGTGCCAGCAGTGAAACGGTAGGAGGGGTCTACGAGCAGTACTTC.

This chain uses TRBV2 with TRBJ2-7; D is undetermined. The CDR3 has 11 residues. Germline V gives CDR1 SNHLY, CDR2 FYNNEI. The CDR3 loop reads CALQTSYEQYF. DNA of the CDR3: TGTGCTCTCCAGACATCCTACGAGCAGTACTTC.

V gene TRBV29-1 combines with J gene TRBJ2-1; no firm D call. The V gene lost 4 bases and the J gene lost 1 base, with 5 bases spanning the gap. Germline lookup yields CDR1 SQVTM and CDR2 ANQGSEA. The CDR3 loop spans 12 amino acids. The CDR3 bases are TGCAGCGTTGGGGTTTCCTACAATGAGCAGTTCTTC. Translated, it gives CSVGVSYNEQFF.

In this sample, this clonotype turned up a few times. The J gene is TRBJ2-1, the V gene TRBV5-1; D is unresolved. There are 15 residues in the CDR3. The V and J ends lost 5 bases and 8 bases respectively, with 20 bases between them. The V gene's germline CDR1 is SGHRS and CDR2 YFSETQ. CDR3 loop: CASRSDESKRDEQFF. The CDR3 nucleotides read TGCGCCAGCAGATCCGATGAATCGAAGCGCGATGAGCAGTTCTTC. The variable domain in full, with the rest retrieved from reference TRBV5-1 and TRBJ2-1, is KAGVTQTPRYLIKTRGQQVTLSCSPISGHRSVSWYQQTPGQGLQFLFEYFSETQRNKGNFPGRFSGRQFSNSRSEMNVSTLELGDSALYLCASRSDESKRDEQFFGPGTRLTVL.

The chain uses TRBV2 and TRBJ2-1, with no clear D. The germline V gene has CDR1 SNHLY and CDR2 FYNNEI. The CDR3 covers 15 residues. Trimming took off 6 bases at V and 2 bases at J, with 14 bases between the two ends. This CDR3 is CASSLKSLPYNEQFF. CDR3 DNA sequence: TGTGCCAGCAGCTTAAAATCTTTACCCTACAATGAGCAGTTCTTC.

The CDR3 sequence is CASSQEALPTGSSTF. The CDR3 DNA follows: TGTGCCAGCAGCCAAGAGGCCCTTCCGACAGGTAGCAGCACCTTC. The V and J genes are TRBV3-1 and TRBJ1-2; TRBD1 might be the D (6 bases). Germline loops: CDR1 LGHDT, CDR2 YNNKEL (reference sequence). CDR3 length: 15 amino acids. Trimming took 0 bases from V and 13 from J, leaving 21 bases between them.

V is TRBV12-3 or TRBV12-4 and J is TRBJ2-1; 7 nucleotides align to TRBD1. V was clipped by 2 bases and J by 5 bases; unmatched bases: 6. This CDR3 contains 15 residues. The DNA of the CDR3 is TGTGCCAGCAGTTTAAGGGGGACAGAACACAATGAGCAGTTCTTC. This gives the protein CASSLRGTEHNEQFF.

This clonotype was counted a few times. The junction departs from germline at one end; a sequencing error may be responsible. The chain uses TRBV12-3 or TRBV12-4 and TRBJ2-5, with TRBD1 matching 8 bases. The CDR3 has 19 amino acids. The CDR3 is CASSFIPGTGGFGGETQYF. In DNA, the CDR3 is TGTGCTAGCAGTTTCATTCCGGGCACAGGGGGTTTCGGCGGAGAGACCCAGTACTTC.

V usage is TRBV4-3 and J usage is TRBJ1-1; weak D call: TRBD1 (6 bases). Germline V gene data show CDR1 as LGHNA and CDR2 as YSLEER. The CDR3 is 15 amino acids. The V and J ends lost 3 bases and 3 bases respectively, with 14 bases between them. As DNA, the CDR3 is TGCGCCAGCAGCCAGGGATTAGAGGGGGACACTGAAGCTTTCTTT. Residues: CASSQGLEGDTEAFF.

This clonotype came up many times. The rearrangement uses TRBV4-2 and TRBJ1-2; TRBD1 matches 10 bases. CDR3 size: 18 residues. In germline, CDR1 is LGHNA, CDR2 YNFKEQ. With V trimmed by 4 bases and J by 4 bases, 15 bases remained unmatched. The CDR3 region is CASSPRDRGYRVTYGYTF. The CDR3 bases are TGTGCCAGCAGCCCTAGGGACAGGGGCTACCGGGTTACCTATGGCTACACCTTC.

CDR3 residues: CASSEEIEQFF. The CDR3 region has the DNA TGTGCCAGCAGTGAAGAGATTGAGCAGTTCTTC. The chain combines TRBV6-1 with TRBJ2-1, with unresolved D. CDR3 size: 11 residues. Trimming took 1 base from V and 9 from J, leaving 4 bases between them. CDR1 is MNHNS, CDR2 SASEGT, per germline.

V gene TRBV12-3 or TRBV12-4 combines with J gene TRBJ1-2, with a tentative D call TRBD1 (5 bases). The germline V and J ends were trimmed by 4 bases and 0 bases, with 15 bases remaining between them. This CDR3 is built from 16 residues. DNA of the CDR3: TGTGCCAGCAGTTCAGGGAATCTCGTCCCTAACTATGGCTACACCTTC. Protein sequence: CASSSGNLVPNYGYTF.

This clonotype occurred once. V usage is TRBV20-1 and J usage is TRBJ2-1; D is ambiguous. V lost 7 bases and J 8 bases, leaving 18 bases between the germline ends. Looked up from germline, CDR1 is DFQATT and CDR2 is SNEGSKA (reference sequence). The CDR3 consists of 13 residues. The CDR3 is CSVLEHEDHEQFF. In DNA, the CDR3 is TGCAGTGTTCTAGAGCACGAGGACCATGAGCAGTTCTTC.

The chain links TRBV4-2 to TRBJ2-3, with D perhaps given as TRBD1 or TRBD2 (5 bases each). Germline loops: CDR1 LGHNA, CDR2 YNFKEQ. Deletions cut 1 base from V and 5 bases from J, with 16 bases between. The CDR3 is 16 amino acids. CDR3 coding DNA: TGTGCCAGCAGCCAAGGTTTTGCCAGGGCGGGAGATACGCAGTATTTT. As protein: CASSQGFARAGDTQYF.

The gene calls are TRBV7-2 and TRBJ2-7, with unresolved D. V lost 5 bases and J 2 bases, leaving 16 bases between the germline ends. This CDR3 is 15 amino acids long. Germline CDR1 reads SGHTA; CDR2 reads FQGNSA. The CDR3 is CASSVGAAATYEQYF. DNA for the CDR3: TGTGCCAGCAGCGTCGGCGCGGCAGCAACCTACGAGCAGTACTTC.

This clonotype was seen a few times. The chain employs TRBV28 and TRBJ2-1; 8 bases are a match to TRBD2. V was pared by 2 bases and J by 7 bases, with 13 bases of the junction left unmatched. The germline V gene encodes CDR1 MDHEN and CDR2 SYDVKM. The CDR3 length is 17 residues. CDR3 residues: CASSLTAHRGGLNEQFF. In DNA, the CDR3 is TGTGCCAGCAGTTTAACGGCTCACCGGGGGGGCCTAAATGAGCAGTTCTTC.

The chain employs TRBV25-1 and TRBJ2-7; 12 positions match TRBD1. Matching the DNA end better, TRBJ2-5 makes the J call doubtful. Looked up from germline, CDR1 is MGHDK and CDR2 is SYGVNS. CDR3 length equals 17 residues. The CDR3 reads CASSESPGQGAGETQYF. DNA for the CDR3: TGTGCCAGCAGTGAATCCCCGGGACAGGGGGCTGGAGAGACCCAGTACTTC.

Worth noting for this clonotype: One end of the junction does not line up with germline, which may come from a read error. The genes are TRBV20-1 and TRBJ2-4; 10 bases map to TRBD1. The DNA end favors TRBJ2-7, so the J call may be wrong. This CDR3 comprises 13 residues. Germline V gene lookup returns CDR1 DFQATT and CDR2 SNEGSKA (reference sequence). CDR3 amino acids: CRARGDRGYEQYF. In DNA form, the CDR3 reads TGCAGGGCTAGAGGGGACAGGGGCTACGAGCAGTACTTC.

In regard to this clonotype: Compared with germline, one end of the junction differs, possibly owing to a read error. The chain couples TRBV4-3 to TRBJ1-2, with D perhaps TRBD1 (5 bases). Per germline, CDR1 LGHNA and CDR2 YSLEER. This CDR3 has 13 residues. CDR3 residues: CASNQDRGYGYTF. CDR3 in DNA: TGCGCCAGCAACCAAGATCGGGGGTATGGCTACACCTTC.